The 10 T cell receptor beta chains listed next were all sequenced from one sample in a study of cytomegalovirus exposure and HLA in healthy donors. PCR involved 60 Vbeta and 13 Jbeta primers. Assay used: immunoSEQ multiplex PCR; TCRdb lists only in-frame clones, some missing. The repertoire includes 150,000 to 200,000 clones, 87% of them detected once, and 0.2% to 0.3% sits in the top ten. The sample taken for sequencing was PBMCs. These receptors all stem from a girl in the first two years of life in good health and CMV-seronegative.

The chain employs TRBV13 and TRBJ2-5; 9 bases align to TRBD2. The CDR3 sequence is 16 residues long. Trimming removed 5 bases from V and 5 bases from J; junction bases left unmatched: 12. In germline, CDR1 is PRHDT, CDR2 FYEKMQ (reference sequence). Here the CDR3 reads CASSPMTTSGSETQYF. In DNA, the CDR3 is TGTGCCAGCAGCCCCATGACGACTAGCGGATCCGAGACCCAGTACTTC. The full variable domain, its missing parts supplied by reference TRBV13 and TRBJ2-5, is AAGVIQSPRHLIKEKRETATLKCYPIPRHDTVYWYQQGPGQDPQFLISFYEKMQSDKGSIPDRFSAQQFSDYHSELNMSSLELGDSALYFCASSPMTTSGSETQYFGPGTRLLVL.

To note about this clone: Compared with germline, one end of the junction differs, possibly owing to a read error. The chain recombines TRBV10-1 with TRBJ2-3; TRBD2 matches at 7 bases. This CDR3 comprises 14 residues. CDR1 and CDR2 from the germline V gene are WNHNN and SYGVQD (reference sequence). The CDR3 coding sequence is TGCGCCAGCAGTGAAAGATGTCGAGCGGGACTTTTGCCTTTT. Translated, it gives CASSERCRAGLLPF.

J is TRBJ2-2 and V is TRBV10-2, with a possible D match to TRBD2 (6 bases). V lost 7 bases to trimming and J lost 2 bases, with 11 bases between them. The CDR3 extends over 14 amino acids. Germline CDR1 WSHSY, CDR2 SAAADI. Written as DNA, the CDR3 is TGCGCCAGCAACGGGGGACCCAACACCGGGGAGCTGTTTTTT. Translating gives CASNGGPNTGELFF.

This clone was counted between two and nine times. The chain uses TRBV6-4 and TRBJ2-7, with 8 bases lining up with TRBD2. This CDR3 comprises 15 residues. Germline V gene data show CDR1 as MRHNA and CDR2 as SNTAGT. V shed 4 bases, J shed 2 bases, and the junction held 7 bases outside the gene matches. The DNA for the CDR3 is TGTGCCAGCAGTGTGGAGTCGGGAGGGCCCTACGAGCAGTACTTC. Amino acids: CASSVESGGPYEQYF.

The count of this clone is one. The chain combines TRBV7-9 with TRBJ2-1; D not certain. Germline lookup yields CDR1 SEHNR and CDR2 FQNEAQ (reference sequence). The CDR3 totals 12 residues. Trimming pared 2 bases from V and 9 bases from J, leaving 8 bases between. Written as DNA, the CDR3 is TGTGCCAGCAGCTTAAAACTCCTTGAGCAGTTCTTC. Translation: CASSLKLLEQFF.

The chain recombines TRBV7-2 with TRBJ1-2, with a weak D call TRBD1 (6 bases). Germline-derived CDR1 and CDR2 are SGHTA and FQGNSA. V dropped 3 bases and J dropped 8 bases, with 13 bases sitting between them. CDR3 length equals 13 residues. The CDR3 here is CASSLNREKGYTF. The CDR3, as DNA: TGTGCCAGCAGCTTGAACAGGGAAAAGGGCTACACCTTC.

The genes are TRBV7-2 and TRBJ2-5; 8 bases line up with TRBD2. Germline V gene data show CDR1 as SGHTA and CDR2 as FQGNSA. The CDR3 contains 14 residues. With 7 bases clipped from V and 2 bases from J, the junction kept 6 bases outside the gene matches. CDR3 coding DNA: TGTGCCAGCAACTCGGGGGGGCTTCAAGAGACCCAGTACTTC. This translates into CASNSGGLQETQYF.

This sequence joins TRBV25-1 and TRBJ1-2, with D unclear. Per germline, CDR1 MGHDK and CDR2 SYGVNS. The CDR3 totals 15 residues. V was clipped by 4 bases and J by 2 bases, with 14 bases between them. The DNA of the CDR3 is TGTGCCAGCAGTGGATCCGGGTCCTTCAACTATGGCTACACCTTC. Protein product: CASSGSGSFNYGYTF.

The chain has TRBV7-9 and TRBJ2-5; 12 bases align to TRBD2. Unmatched junction bases numbered 6, after V lost 4 bases and J lost 3 bases. This CDR3 contains 16 residues. The germline CDR1 and CDR2 sequences are SEHNR and FQNEAQ (reference sequence). The CDR3 DNA is TGTGCCAGCAGCTCTCGACTAGCGGGAGCCAAAGAGACCCAGTACTTC. As protein: CASSSRLAGAKETQYF.

The chain is built from TRBV19 and TRBJ2-2; the match to TRBD2 covers 14 bases. Germline assignment: CDR1 LNHDA and CDR2 SQIVND (reference sequence). This CDR3 has 17 amino acids. V dropped 6 bases and J dropped 6; count of bases not matched to a gene: 9. The DNA for the CDR3 is TGTGCCAGTAGCCAAAGCAGACTAGCGGGGGGGCCCGGGGAGCTGTTTTTT. Its protein product is CASSQSRLAGGPGELFF.